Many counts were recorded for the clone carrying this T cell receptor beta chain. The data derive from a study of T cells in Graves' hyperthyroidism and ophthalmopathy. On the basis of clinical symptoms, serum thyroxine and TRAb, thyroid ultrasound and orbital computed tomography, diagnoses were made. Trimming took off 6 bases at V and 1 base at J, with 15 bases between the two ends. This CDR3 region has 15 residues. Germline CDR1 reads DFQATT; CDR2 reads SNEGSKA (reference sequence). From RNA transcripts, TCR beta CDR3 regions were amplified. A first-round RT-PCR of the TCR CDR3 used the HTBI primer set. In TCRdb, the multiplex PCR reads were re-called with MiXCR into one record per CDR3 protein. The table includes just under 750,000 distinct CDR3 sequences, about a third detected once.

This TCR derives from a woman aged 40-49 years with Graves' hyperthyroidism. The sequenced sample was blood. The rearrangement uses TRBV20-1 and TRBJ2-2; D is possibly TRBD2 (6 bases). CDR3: CSATPLARNTGELFF. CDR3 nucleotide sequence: TGCAGTGCCACACCCCTAGCGAGGAACACCGGGGAGCTGTTTTTT.